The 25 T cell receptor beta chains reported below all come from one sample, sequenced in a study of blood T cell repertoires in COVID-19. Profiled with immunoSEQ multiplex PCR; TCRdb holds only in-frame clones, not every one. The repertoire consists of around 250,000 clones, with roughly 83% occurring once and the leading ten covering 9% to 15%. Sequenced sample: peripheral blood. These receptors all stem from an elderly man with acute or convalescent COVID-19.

As DNA, the CDR3 is TGCAGCGTTGCGAACAGGGGGCCGGGGAATGAGCAGTTCTTC. Encoded protein: CSVANRGPGNEQFF. The V call is TRBV29-1, the J call TRBJ2-1; 9 bases fit TRBD1. CDR1 SQVTM and CDR2 ANQGSEA come from the germline V gene. V lost 4 bases, J lost 7 bases, and 8 bases stayed unmatched. The CDR3 spans 14 residues.

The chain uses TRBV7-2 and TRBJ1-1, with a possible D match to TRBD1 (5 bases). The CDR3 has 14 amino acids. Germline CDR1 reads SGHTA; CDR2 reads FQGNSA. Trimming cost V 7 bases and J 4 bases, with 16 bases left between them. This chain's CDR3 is CASTVKAGATEAFF. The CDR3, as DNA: TGTGCCAGCACCGTAAAGGCTGGGGCCACTGAAGCTTTCTTT.

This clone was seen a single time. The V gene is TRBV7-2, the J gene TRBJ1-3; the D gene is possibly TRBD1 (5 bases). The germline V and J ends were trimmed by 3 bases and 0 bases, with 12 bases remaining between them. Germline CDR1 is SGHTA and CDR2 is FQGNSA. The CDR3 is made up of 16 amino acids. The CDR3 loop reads CASSFQGILSGNTIYF. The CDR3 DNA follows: TGTGCCAGCAGCTTCCAGGGAATCCTCTCTGGAAACACCATATATTTT.

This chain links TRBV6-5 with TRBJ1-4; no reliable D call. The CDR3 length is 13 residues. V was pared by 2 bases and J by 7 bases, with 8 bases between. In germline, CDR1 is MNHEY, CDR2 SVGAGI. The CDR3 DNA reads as TGTGCCAGCAGTTACCGAGGCCGTGAAAAACTGTTTTTT. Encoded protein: CASSYRGREKLFF.

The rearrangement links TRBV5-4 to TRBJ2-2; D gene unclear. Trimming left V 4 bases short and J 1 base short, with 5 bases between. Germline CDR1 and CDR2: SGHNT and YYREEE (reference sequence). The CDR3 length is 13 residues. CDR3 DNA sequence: TGTGCCAGCAGCCCCGGGAACACCGGGGAGCTGTTTTTT. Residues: CASSPGNTGELFF.

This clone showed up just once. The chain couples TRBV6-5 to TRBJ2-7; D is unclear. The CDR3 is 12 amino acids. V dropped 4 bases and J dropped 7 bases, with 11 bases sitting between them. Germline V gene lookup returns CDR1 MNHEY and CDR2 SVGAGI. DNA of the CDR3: TGTGCCAGCAGTTCCCTCGCCGGGGAGCAGTACTTC. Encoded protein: CASSSLAGEQYF.

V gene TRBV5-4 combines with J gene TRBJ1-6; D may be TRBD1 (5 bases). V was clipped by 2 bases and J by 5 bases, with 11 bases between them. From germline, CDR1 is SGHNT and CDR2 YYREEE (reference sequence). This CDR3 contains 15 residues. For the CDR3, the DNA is TGTGCCAGCAGCTTAATAGGGGTCAATAATTCACCCCTCCACTTT. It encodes CASSLIGVNNSPLHF. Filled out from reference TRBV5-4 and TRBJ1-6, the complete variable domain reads ETGVTQSPTHLIKTRGQQVTLRCSSQSGHNTVSWYQQALGQGPQFIFQYYREEENGRGNFPPRFSGLQFPNYSSELNVNALELDDSALYLCASSLIGVNNSPLHFGNGTRLTVT.

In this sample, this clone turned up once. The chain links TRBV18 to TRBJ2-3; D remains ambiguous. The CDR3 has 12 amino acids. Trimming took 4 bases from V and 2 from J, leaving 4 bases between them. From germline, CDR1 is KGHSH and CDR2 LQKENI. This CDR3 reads CASSLNTDTQYF. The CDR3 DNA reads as TGTGCCAGCTCACTCAACACAGATACGCAGTATTTT.

Written as DNA, the CDR3 is TGCGCCAGCAGCCTACAGGGTAATGAAAAACTGTTTTTT. Its translation: CASSLQGNEKLFF. The chain joins TRBV5-1 to TRBJ1-4; D is perhaps TRBD1 (6 bases). CDR1 is SGHRS and CDR2 is YFSETQ in the germline V gene. This CDR3 has 13 amino acids. The ends were cut back, 4 bases at V and 4 bases at J, with 8 bases in the middle.

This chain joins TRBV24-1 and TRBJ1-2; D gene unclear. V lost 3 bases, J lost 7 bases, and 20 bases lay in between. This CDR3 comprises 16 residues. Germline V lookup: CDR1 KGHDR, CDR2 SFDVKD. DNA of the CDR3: TGTGCCACCAGTGATCCCGGCCGAGGGAGTAACCCTGGCTACACCTTC. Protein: CATSDPGRGSNPGYTF.

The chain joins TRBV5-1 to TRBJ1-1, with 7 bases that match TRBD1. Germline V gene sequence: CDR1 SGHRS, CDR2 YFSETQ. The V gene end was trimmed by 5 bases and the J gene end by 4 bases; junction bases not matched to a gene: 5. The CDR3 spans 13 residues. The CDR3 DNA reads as TGCGCCAGCAGACGGGACAGCCTCACTGAAGCTTTCTTT. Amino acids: CASRRDSLTEAFF. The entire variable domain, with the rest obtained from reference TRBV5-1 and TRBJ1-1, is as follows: KAGVTQTPRYLIKTRGQQVTLSCSPISGHRSVSWYQQTPGQGLQFLFEYFSETQRNKGNFPGRFSGRQFSNSRSEMNVSTLELGDSALYLCASRRDSLTEAFFGQGTRLTVV.

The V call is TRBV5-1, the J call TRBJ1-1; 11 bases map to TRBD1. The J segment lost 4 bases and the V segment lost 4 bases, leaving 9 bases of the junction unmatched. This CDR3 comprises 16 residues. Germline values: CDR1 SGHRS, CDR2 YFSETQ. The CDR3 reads CASSPGTGGSGTEAFF. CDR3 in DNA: TGCGCCAGCAGCCCGGGGACAGGGGGTAGCGGCACTGAAGCTTTCTTT.

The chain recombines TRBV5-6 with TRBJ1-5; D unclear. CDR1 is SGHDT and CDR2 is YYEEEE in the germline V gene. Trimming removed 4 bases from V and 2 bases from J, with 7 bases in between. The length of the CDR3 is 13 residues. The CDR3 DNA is TGTGCCAGCAGCCCGTTCGGCAATCAGCCCCAGCATTTT. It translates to CASSPFGNQPQHF.

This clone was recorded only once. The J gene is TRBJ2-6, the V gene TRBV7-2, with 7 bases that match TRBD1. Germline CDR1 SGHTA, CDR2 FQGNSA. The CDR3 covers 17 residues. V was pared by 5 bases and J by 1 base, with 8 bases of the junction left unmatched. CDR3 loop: CASSLGTVRSGANVLTF. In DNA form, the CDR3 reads TGTGCCAGCAGCCTAGGGACAGTGAGATCTGGGGCCAACGTCCTGACTTTC.

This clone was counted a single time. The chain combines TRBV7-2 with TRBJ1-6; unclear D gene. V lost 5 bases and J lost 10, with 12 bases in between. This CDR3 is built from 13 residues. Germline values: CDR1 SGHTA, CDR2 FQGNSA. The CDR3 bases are TGTGCCAGCAGCACTCCCCCCATGTCACCCCTCCACTTT. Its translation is CASSTPPMSPLHF. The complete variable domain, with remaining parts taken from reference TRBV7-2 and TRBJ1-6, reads GAGVSQSPSNKVTEKGKDVELRCDPISGHTALYWYRQSLGQGLEFLIYFQGNSAPDKSGLPSDRFSAERTGGSVSTLTIQRTQQEDSAVYLCASSTPPMSPLHFGNGTRLTVT.

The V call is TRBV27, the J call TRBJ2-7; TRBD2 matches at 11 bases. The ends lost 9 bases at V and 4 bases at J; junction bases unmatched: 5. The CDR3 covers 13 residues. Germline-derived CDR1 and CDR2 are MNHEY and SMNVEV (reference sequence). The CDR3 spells CASLTSGAYEQYF. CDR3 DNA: TGTGCCAGTTTGACTAGCGGGGCTTACGAGCAGTACTTC.

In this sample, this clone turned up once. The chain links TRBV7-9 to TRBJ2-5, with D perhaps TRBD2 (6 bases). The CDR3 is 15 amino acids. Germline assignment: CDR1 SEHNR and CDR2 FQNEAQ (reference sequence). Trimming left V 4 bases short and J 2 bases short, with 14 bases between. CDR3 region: CASSSPGLLQETQYF. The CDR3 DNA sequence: TGTGCCAGCAGCTCCCCGGGACTCTTACAAGAGACCCAGTACTTC.

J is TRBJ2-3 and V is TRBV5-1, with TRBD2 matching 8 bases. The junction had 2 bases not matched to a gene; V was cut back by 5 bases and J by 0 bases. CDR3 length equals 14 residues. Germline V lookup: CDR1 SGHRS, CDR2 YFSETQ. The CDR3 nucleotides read TGCGCCAGCAGGCTAGCGGGTAGCACAGATACGCAGTATTTT. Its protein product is CASRLAGSTDTQYF.

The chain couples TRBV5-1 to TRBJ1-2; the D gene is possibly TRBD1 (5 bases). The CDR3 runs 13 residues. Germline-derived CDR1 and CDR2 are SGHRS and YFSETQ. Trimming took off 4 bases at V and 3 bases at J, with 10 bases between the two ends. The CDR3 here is CASSPGHDYGYTF. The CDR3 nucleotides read TGCGCCAGCAGCCCCGGACACGACTATGGCTACACCTTC.

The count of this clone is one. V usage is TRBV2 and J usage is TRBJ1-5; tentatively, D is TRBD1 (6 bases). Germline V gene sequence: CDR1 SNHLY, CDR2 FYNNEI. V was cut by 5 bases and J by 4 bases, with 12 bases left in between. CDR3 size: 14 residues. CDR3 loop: CASSMAQGNQPQHF. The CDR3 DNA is TGTGCCAGCAGTATGGCACAGGGAAATCAGCCCCAGCATTTT.

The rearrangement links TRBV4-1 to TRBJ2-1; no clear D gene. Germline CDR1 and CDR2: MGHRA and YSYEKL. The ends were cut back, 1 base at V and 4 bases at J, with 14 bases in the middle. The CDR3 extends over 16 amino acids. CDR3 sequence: CASSQVNRLLYNEQFF. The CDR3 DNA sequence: TGCGCCAGCAGCCAAGTGAATAGACTCTTATACAATGAGCAGTTCTTC.

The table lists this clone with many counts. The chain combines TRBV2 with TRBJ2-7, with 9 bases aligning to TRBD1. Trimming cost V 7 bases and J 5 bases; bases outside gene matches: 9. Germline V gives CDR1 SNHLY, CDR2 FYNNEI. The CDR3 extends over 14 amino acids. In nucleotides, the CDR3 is TGTGCCAGCAACCTACCGGGACAGGGCCACGAGCAGTACTTC. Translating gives CASNLPGQGHEQYF.

The CDR3 here is CASSPQGAIPGKLFF. The CDR3 DNA follows: TGTGCCAGTAGCCCGCAGGGGGCCATCCCGGGAAAACTGTTTTTT. The rearrangement joins TRBV19 to TRBJ1-4; 8 bases align to TRBD1. This CDR3 comprises 15 residues. With V trimmed by 6 bases and J by 10 bases, 13 bases remained unmatched. Germline lookup yields CDR1 LNHDA and CDR2 SQIVND (reference sequence).

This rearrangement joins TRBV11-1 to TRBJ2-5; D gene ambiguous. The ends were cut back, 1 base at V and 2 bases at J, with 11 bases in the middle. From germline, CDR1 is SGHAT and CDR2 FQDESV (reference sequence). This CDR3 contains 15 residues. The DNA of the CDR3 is TGTGCCAGCAGCTTAGATGGCCTTGCTCAAGAGACCCAGTACTTC. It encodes CASSLDGLAQETQYF.

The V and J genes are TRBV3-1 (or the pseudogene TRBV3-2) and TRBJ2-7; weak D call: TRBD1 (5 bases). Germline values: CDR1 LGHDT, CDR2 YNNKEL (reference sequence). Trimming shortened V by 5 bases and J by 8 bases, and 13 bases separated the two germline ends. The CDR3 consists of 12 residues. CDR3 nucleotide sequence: TGTGCCAGCAGCAACGCTGACAGCCAGCAGTACTTC. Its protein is CASSNADSQQYF.